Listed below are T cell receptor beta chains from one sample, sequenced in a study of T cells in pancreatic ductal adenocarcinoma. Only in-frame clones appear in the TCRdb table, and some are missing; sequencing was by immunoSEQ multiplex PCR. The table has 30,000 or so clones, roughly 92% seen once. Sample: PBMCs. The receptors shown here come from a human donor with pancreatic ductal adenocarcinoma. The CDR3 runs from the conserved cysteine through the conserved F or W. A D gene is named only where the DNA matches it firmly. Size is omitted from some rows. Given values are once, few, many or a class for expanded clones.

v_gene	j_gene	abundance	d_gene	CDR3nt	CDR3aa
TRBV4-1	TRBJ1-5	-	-	TGCGCCAGCAGCCAAGATCGGGCCATGGGGTTTCAGCCCCAGCATTTT	CASSQDRAMGFQPQHF
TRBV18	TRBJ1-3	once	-	TGTGCCAGCTCATCCGGGTCGCCTAACCACCGCTCTGGAAACACCATATATTTT	CASSSGSPNHRSGNTIYF
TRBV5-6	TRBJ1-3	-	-	TGTGCCAGCAGCTTGGTGGCATCTGGAAACACCATATATTTT	CASSLVASGNTIYF
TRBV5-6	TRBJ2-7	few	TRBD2	TGTGCCAGCAGCTTGGCCGCGACTAGCGGGACGGTGTTCTCCTACGAGCAGTACTTC	CASSLAATSGTVFSYEQYF
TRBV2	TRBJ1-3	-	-	TGTGCCAGCAGTGAAGCGCCAGGGAGCAGCACCATATATTTT	CASSEAPGSSTIYF
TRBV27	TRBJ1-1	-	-	TGTGCCAGCAGTCCCCTCGGTCGGGCTGAAGCTTTCTTT	CASSPLGRAEAFF
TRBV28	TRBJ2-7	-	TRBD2	TGTGCCGCAACCGGGGTAGCGGGAGCTCTCGAGCAGTACTTC	CAATGVAGALEQYF
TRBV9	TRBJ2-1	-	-	TGTGCCAGCAGCGTAAAGGCAGGGGTAGAGATTGAGCAGTTCTTC	CASSVKAGVEIEQFF
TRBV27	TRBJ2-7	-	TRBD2	TGTGCCAGCAGGAGCTCGCTAGCGGGAGGAAGAGAGCAGTACTTC	CASRSSLAGGREQYF
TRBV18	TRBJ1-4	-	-	TGTGCCAGCTCAACCGACAGGAGAGCAAATGAAAAACTGTTTTTT	CASSTDRRANEKLFF
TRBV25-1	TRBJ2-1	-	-	TGTGCCAGCAAGAACCGGGACTCAGCCTACAATGAGCAGTTCTTC	CASKNRDSAYNEQFF
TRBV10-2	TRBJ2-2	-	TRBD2	TGCGCCAGCAGGGCTAGCGGGAACACCGGGGAGCTGTTTTTT	CASRASGNTGELFF
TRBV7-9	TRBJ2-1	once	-	TGTGCCAGCAGCTTCAGTGTTGAGCAGTTCTTC	CASSFSVEQFF
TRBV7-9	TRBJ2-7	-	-	TGTGCCAGCAGCCCCCGTAAATCAGGGGTGGAGAACGAGCAGTACTTC	CASSPRKSGVENEQYF
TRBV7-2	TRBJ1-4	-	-	TGTGCCAGCAGCCTAAACCCCGCGACAGAAGGGAGTGAAAAACTGTTTTTT	CASSLNPATEGSEKLFF
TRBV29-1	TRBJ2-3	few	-	TGCAGCATTGGCCTCAGCACAGATACGCAGTATTTT	CSIGLSTDTQYF
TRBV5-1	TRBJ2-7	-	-	TGCGCCAGCAGCACTGAACCCCGTTACGAGCAGTACTTC	CASSTEPRYEQYF
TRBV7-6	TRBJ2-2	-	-	TGTGCCAGCAGCTTATTCTCCGAGGTGCGGGAGCTGTTTTTT	CASSLFSEVRELFF
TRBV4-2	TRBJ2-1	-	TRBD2	TGTGCCAGCAGCCGGGGGGGCAATGAGCAGTTCTTC	CASSRGGNEQFF
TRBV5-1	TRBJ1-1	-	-	TGCGCCAGCAGCGGATCGGGGAGGACGAACACTGAAGCTTTCTTT	CASSGSGRTNTEAFF
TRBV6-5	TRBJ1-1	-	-	TGTGCCAGCAGCCCTGACAGGAGCACTGAAGCTTTCTTT	CASSPDRSTEAFF
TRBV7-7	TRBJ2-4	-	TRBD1	TGTGTCGGGCCCAGGGGCGAACCGGGACAGGGCAAAAACATTCAGTATTTC	CVGPRGEPGQGKNIQYF